The 26 T cell receptor beta chains listed next were all sequenced from one sample in a study of cytomegalovirus exposure and HLA in healthy donors. This PCR relied on a set of 60 Vbeta primers and 13 Jbeta primers. The repertoire was sequenced with immunoSEQ multiplex PCR; TCRdb's copy has only in-frame clones and lacks some. Of some 150,000 clones listed, approximately 80% were seen once; the top ten hold roughly 1.3%. The sequencing sample was made of PBMCs. Receptor source: a woman aged 40 to 50 in good health and CMV-seronegative.

The rearrangement uses TRBV10-3 and TRBJ2-1; no definite D call. The CDR3 length is 11 residues. Trimming removed 10 bases from V and 8 bases from J, with 12 bases in between. CDR1 and CDR2 (germline): ENHRY, SYGVKD. The DNA of the CDR3 is TGTGCCAGCCTAGATATCGATGAGCAGTTCTTC. Translating gives CASLDIDEQFF.

The genes are TRBV6-1 and TRBJ1-2; TRBD1 aligns across 10 bases. The CDR3 totals 18 residues. Germline V gene data show CDR1 as MNHNS and CDR2 as SASEGT. V shed 1 base and J 2 bases; nucleotides not matched to a gene: 10. The CDR3 DNA reads as TGTGCCAGCAGTGAAGGGGGCGGGGGACAGGGGACGAACTATGGCTACACCTTC. Translation: CASSEGGGGQGTNYGYTF.

This chain uses TRBV2 with TRBJ1-3; no clear D. V was cut by 3 bases and J by 9 bases, with 12 bases left in between. From germline, CDR1 is SNHLY and CDR2 FYNNEI. The CDR3 covers 13 residues. This CDR3 reads CASSDGYESTIYF. In DNA form, the CDR3 reads TGTGCCAGCAGTGACGGGTATGAAAGCACCATATATTTT.

The genes are TRBV10-1 and TRBJ2-3; D not certain. CDR3 size: 15 residues. Per the germline V gene, CDR1 is WNHNN and CDR2 is SYGVQD (reference sequence). Trimming shortened V by 2 bases and J by 9 bases, and 18 bases separated the two germline ends. CDR3 protein: CASSEGLPPMYTQYF. The CDR3 DNA follows: TGCGCCAGCAGTGAGGGTCTACCCCCTATGTACACGCAGTATTTT.

The rearrangement joins TRBV2 to TRBJ1-4, with 8 bases fitting TRBD1. The CDR3 is made up of 16 amino acids. Germline-derived CDR1 and CDR2 are SNHLY and FYNNEI. J was trimmed by 10 bases and V by 6 bases; bases with no gene match: 16. CDR3 region: CASRNSRQGMGGKLFF. The DNA of the CDR3 is TGTGCCAGCAGAAATTCCAGACAGGGGATGGGGGGAAAACTGTTTTTT.

This sequence joins TRBV30 and TRBJ1-6, with TRBD1 matching 7 bases. Germline values: CDR1 GTSNPN, CDR2 SVGIG (reference sequence). The V and J ends lost 1 base and 13 bases, in that order; junction bases with no gene match: 10. The length of the CDR3 is 14 residues. The CDR3 nucleotides read TGTGCCTGGAGTGAAGACAGGGCTTTTGGTCCCCTCCACTTT. Its translation: CAWSEDRAFGPLHF.

The V and J genes are TRBV5-4 and TRBJ2-1; the match to TRBD2 covers 10 bases. V was pared by 2 bases and J by 7 bases, with 9 bases of the junction left unmatched. CDR1 and CDR2 from the germline V gene are SGHNT and YYREEE (reference sequence). The CDR3 has 16 residues. CDR3 sequence (DNA): TGTGCCAGCAGCTTTTCCCCGGGACTAGCGAGGAATGAGCAGTTCTTC. Its translation: CASSFSPGLARNEQFF. Looking up the rest from reference TRBV5-4 and TRBJ2-1 gives the full variable domain: ETGVTQSPTHLIKTRGQQVTLRCSSQSGHNTVSWYQQALGQGPQFIFQYYREEENGRGNFPPRFSGLQFPNYSSELNVNALELDDSALYLCASSFSPGLARNEQFFGPGTRLTVL.

The rearrangement joins TRBV12-5 to TRBJ2-1, with 9 bases that match TRBD2. CDR1 LGHNT and CDR2 FRNRAP come from the germline V gene. CDR3 length: 14 residues. V dropped 6 bases and J dropped 4; count of bases not matched to a gene: 4. For the CDR3, the DNA is TGTGCTAGTGGCCAGGGACTAGCATACAATGAGCAGTTCTTC. Amino acid sequence: CASGQGLAYNEQFF.

The rearrangement uses TRBV4-1 and TRBJ2-7, with D tentatively TRBD2 (6 bases). This CDR3 has 15 amino acids. Germline V gives CDR1 MGHRA, CDR2 YSYEKL. V was cut by 0 bases and J by 2 bases, with 11 bases left in between. The CDR3 region is CASSQDRTGAYEQYF. The DNA of the CDR3 is TGCGCCAGCAGCCAAGATCGCACGGGGGCCTACGAGCAGTACTTC.

The V gene is TRBV18, the J gene TRBJ1-4; the D gene is possibly TRBD1 (6 bases). Germline-derived CDR1 and CDR2 are KGHSH and LQKENI. The CDR3 has 15 residues. Trimming took off 5 bases at V and 8 bases at J, with 18 bases between the two ends. CDR3 loop: CASSSPQGSYEKLFF. CDR3 nucleotides: TGTGCCAGCTCAAGCCCACAGGGATCTTACGAAAAACTGTTTTTT.

This chain uses TRBV7-8 with TRBJ2-1, with D possibly being TRBD2 (5 bases). The CDR3 is 16 amino acids. V was clipped by 0 bases and J by 2 bases, with 11 bases between them. The V gene's germline CDR1 is SGHVS and CDR2 FQNEAQ. The CDR3 sequence: CASSLASRGPYNEQFF. The DNA for the CDR3 is TGTGCCAGCAGCTTAGCTAGTCGAGGGCCCTACAATGAGCAGTTCTTC.

This sequence joins TRBV19 and TRBJ2-7, with D tentatively TRBD1 (5 bases). The CDR3 runs to 14 residues. The germline V gene has CDR1 LNHDA and CDR2 SQIVND (reference sequence). V was shortened by 5 bases and J by 2 bases, with 13 bases between the two germline ends. CDR3 sequence reads: CASSATDNTYEQYF. CDR3 DNA: TGTGCCAGTAGTGCGACGGACAACACCTACGAGCAGTACTTC.

The chain has TRBV30 and TRBJ2-7; the match to TRBD1 covers 10 bases. V trimming: 7 bases; J trimming: 4 bases; junction bases outside the gene matches: 7. The CDR3 extends over 13 amino acids. Germline CDR1 reads GTSNPN; CDR2 reads SVGIG (reference sequence). For the CDR3, the DNA is TGTGCCTCTGGGACAGGGGCAAGGTACGAGCAGTACTTC. Amino acids: CASGTGARYEQYF.

The chain combines TRBV7-2 with TRBJ2-2; 7 bases line up with TRBD1. Germline loops: CDR1 SGHTA, CDR2 FQGNSA. The CDR3 consists of 16 residues. Trimming cost V 5 bases and J 0 bases; bases outside gene matches: 6. The CDR3 bases are TGTGCCAGCAGCGCGCGGACAGGATCGAACACCGGGGAGCTGTTTTTT. It encodes CASSARTGSNTGELFF.

This chain links TRBV4-1 with TRBJ2-7, with D possibly TRBD2 on 5 matching bases. Germline-derived CDR1 and CDR2 are MGHRA and YSYEKL. Trimming shortened V by 0 bases and J by 3 bases, and 9 bases separated the two germline ends. This CDR3 has 14 amino acids. The CDR3 DNA sequence: TGCGCCAGCAGCCAAGAGCGACTAAGCTACGAGCAGTACTTC. It is translated as CASSQERLSYEQYF.

Points on this clone: The same CDR3 also results from other DNA sequences found in this sample. The gene calls are TRBV5-1 and TRBJ2-1, with 15 bases lining up with TRBD2. V trimming: 4 bases; J trimming: 4 bases; junction bases outside the gene matches: 3. Germline values: CDR1 SGHRS, CDR2 YFSETQ. CDR3 size: 16 residues. The CDR3 DNA reads as TGCGCCAGCAGCCCCGGACTAGCGGGGGGGTACAATGAGCAGTTCTTC. Encoded protein: CASSPGLAGGYNEQFF.

The rearrangement uses TRBV7-2 and TRBJ2-7; tentative D call: TRBD1 (5 bases). Trimming pared 5 bases from V and 2 bases from J, leaving 16 bases between. There are 15 residues in the CDR3. Germline CDR1 is SGHTA and CDR2 is FQGNSA. In nucleotides, the CDR3 is TGTGCCAGCAGCCCGAGGTGGGGCACCACCTACGAGCAGTACTTC. Translation gives CASSPRWGTTYEQYF.

This clone was seen only once. The rearrangement links TRBV19 to TRBJ2-3, with 8 bases that match TRBD1. The germline V gene encodes CDR1 LNHDA and CDR2 SQIVND (reference sequence). The V segment lost 6 bases and the J segment 5 bases; nucleotides outside the gene matches: 10. The CDR3 is 15 residues long. The CDR3: CASSAPGQGRDTQYF. Here the CDR3 DNA reads TGTGCCAGTAGCGCGCCAGGACAGGGACGAGATACGCAGTATTTT.

In regard to this clone: At one boundary the junction diverges from the germline segment, which might be a read error. The chain is built from TRBV2 and TRBJ1-5, with TRBD1 identical over 8 bases. CDR1 SNHLY and CDR2 FYNNEI come from the germline V gene. The length of the CDR3 is 15 residues. Here the CDR3 reads CASREGTGGSQPQHF. For the CDR3, the DNA is TGTGCCAGCAGAGAAGGGACAGGTGGGAGTCAGCCCCAGCATTTT. The full variable domain, in which reference TRBV2 and TRBJ1-5 provide the parts outside the CDR3, is EPEVTQTPSHQVTQMGQEVILRCVPISNHLYFYWYRQILGQKVEFLVSFYNNEISEKSEIFDDQFSVERPDGSNFTLKIRSTKLEDSAMYFCASREGTGGSQPQHFGDGTRLSIL.

The CDR3 nucleotides read TGTGCCAGTACCTCACAGGGACGGGCGTTGAGTCAGCCCCAGCATTTT. It is translated as CASTSQGRALSQPQHF. The chain links TRBV19 to TRBJ1-5; the D gene is possibly TRBD1 (6 bases). V was pared by 7 bases and J by 6 bases, with 22 bases between. Germline lookup yields CDR1 LNHDA and CDR2 SQIVND (reference sequence). The CDR3 extends over 16 amino acids.

This clone was counted a few times. CDR3 coding DNA: TGTGCCAGCAGTTTAGGGGACAGGGGGTCCTACGAGCAGTACTTC. Encoded protein: CASSLGDRGSYEQYF. The V call is TRBV27, the J call TRBJ2-7; 11 bases are a match to TRBD1. This CDR3 has 15 residues. The germline CDR1 and CDR2 sequences are MNHEY and SMNVEV (reference sequence). Unmatched junction bases numbered 1, after V lost 2 bases and J lost 1 base.

The chain is built from TRBV20-1 and TRBJ1-4; no definite D call. The CDR3 sequence is 11 residues long. Germline lookup yields CDR1 DFQATT and CDR2 SNEGSKA (reference sequence). V lost 0 bases to trimming and J lost 13 bases, with 9 bases between them. CDR3 amino acids: CSAREGRVLFF. In nucleotides, the CDR3 is TGCAGTGCTAGAGAAGGTCGGGTACTGTTTTTT.

This rearrangement joins TRBV2 to TRBJ2-7; the match to TRBD2 covers 15 bases. This CDR3 contains 18 residues. Germline lookup yields CDR1 SNHLY and CDR2 FYNNEI. Germline trimming cut 9 bases from V and 0 bases from J; bases unmatched to any gene: 12. In nucleotides, the CDR3 is TGTGCCAGTCAACGGGGACTAGCGGGGGGCATAATCTCCTACGAGCAGTACTTC. This encodes CASQRGLAGGIISYEQYF.

The J gene is TRBJ1-5, the V gene TRBV21-1; TRBD1, the D gene given by the table, was not confirmed from the DNA. TRBV21-1 is a pseudogene locus. CDR3 length equals 16 residues. The CDR3 loop reads CASSNFDTNWDQPQHF. CDR3 DNA sequence: TGTGCCAGCAGCAACTTCGACACGAACTGGGATCAGCCCCAGCATTTT.

This clone has only a few counts. The chain has TRBV28 and TRBJ1-2, with TRBD1 identical over 7 bases. The CDR3 has 14 residues. With 2 bases clipped from V and 6 bases from J, the junction kept 6 bases outside the gene matches. Germline CDR1 and CDR2: MDHEN and SYDVKM. DNA for the CDR3: TGTGCCAGCAGTTTAACACAGGGGAGGCATGGCTACACCTTC. As protein: CASSLTQGRHGYTF.

The rearrangement joins TRBV28 to TRBJ1-2; D gene unclear. In germline, CDR1 is MDHEN, CDR2 SYDVKM. CDR3 length: 13 residues. Trimming removed 3 bases from V and 8 bases from J, with 13 bases in between. As DNA, the CDR3 is TGTGCCAGCAGTTTGTCCCGAGGGCAGGGCTACACCTTC. Residues: CASSLSRGQGYTF.